These T cell receptor beta chains were read from a single sample in a study of cytomegalovirus exposure and HLA in healthy donors. Profiling relied on immunoSEQ multiplex PCR, and the TCRdb table lists in-frame clones only, not all of them. The sample contains 120,000 or so clones, approximately 17% of which appear only once. Sequencing was performed on PBMCs. The receptors were sampled from a female donor in good health and CMV-seropositive. Both conserved end residues are part of each CDR3. Each record gives: J gene, V gene, clone size, D gene, CDR3 protein, CDR3 DNA. D genes are given only for firm matches. Some rows have no size entry. The others give once, few or many, or a class for an expanded clone.

j_gene: TRBJ1-1
v_gene: TRBV6-5
abundance: few
d_gene: NA
CDR3aa: CASRDRQLNTEAFF
CDR3nt: TGTGCCAGCAGGGACCGACAGTTGAACACTGAAGCTTTCTTT

j_gene: TRBJ1-2
v_gene: TRBV5-1
abundance: NA
d_gene: NA
CDR3aa: CASSLPDNYGYTF
CDR3nt: TGCGCCAGCAGCTTGCCGGACAATTATGGCTACACCTTC

j_gene: TRBJ1-2
v_gene: TRBV30
abundance: few
d_gene: NA
CDR3aa: CAWSVGGASYGYTF
CDR3nt: TGTGCCTGGAGTGTGGGGGGGGCTAGCTATGGCTACACCTTC

j_gene: TRBJ2-7
v_gene: TRBV7-8
abundance: NA
d_gene: NA
CDR3aa: CASSLPGSLYEQYF
CDR3nt: TGTGCCAGCAGCTTACCAGGCTCCCTCTACGAGCAGTACTTC

j_gene: TRBJ1-1
v_gene: TRBV5-8
abundance: NA
d_gene: NA
CDR3aa: CASSWKAGANTEAFF
CDR3nt: TGTGCCAGCAGCTGGAAGGCAGGGGCGAACACTGAAGCTTTCTTT

j_gene: TRBJ1-5
v_gene: TRBV5-3
abundance: few
d_gene: NA
CDR3aa: CARSLTRPPRQPQHF
CDR3nt: TGTGCCAGAAGCTTAACCAGGCCCCCCCGCCAGCCCCAGCATTTT

j_gene: TRBJ2-5
v_gene: TRBV10-3
abundance: NA
d_gene: NA
CDR3aa: CAISESPYQGTNQETQYF
CDR3nt: TGTGCCATCAGTGAGTCCCCCTACCAGGGGACCAACCAAGAGACCCAGTACTTC

j_gene: TRBJ2-1
v_gene: TRBV28
abundance: NA
d_gene: TRBD2
CDR3aa: CASSSTGLAASSYNEQFF
CDR3nt: TGTGCCAGCAGTTCGACCGGACTAGCGGCGAGCTCCTACAATGAGCAGTTCTTC

j_gene: TRBJ1-2
v_gene: TRBV6-1
abundance: NA
d_gene: TRBD1
CDR3aa: CASSLHRGDYGYTF
CDR3nt: TGTGCCAGCAGTCTCCACAGGGGGGACTATGGCTACACCTTC

j_gene: TRBJ1-3
v_gene: TRBV5-1
abundance: NA
d_gene: NA
CDR3aa: CASSPMGKLGNTIYF
CDR3nt: TGCGCCAGCAGCCCGATGGGCAAATTGGGAAACACCATATATTTT

j_gene: TRBJ2-7
v_gene: TRBV29-1
abundance: few
d_gene: NA
CDR3aa: CSVTGSRSSYEQYF
CDR3nt: TGCAGCGTTACCGGGAGCCGGTCAAGCTACGAGCAGTACTTC

j_gene: TRBJ1-3
v_gene: TRBV5-6
abundance: few
d_gene: NA
CDR3aa: CASSLDRVWHTIYF
CDR3nt: TGTGCCAGCAGCTTGGACAGGGTCTGGCACACCATATATTTT

j_gene: TRBJ2-1
v_gene: TRBV10-1
abundance: NA
d_gene: NA
CDR3aa: CASSESQLQNEQFF
CDR3nt: TGCGCCAGCAGTGAGTCGCAATTACAGAATGAGCAGTTCTTC

j_gene: TRBJ2-6
v_gene: TRBV28
abundance: NA
d_gene: TRBD1
CDR3aa: CASRRDRIFSGANVLTF
CDR3nt: TGTGCCAGCCGACGGGACAGGATATTTTCTGGGGCCAACGTCCTGACTTTC

j_gene: TRBJ2-7
v_gene: TRBV5-6
abundance: NA
d_gene: TRBD2
CDR3aa: CASSLGLAPEQYF
CDR3nt: TGTGCCAGCAGCTTGGGACTAGCCCCCGAGCAGTACTTC